A selection of T cell receptor beta chains follows, all from one sample in a study of CD8 T cells in Susac syndrome. TCRdb recomputed calls from the immunoSEQ multiplex PCR reads with MiXCR, one row per CDR3 protein. The table shows some 200,000 distinct CDR3 sequences, with around 95% occurring only once. The sample consisted of CD8+ T cells from PBMCs. The source of these receptors is a human donor with Susac syndrome. CDR3s include the opening cysteine and the closing phenylalanine or tryptophan. Fields, in order: clone size, D gene, V gene, J gene, CDR3 protein, CDR3 DNA. The D gene is left open where the match is weak. Only some rows state a clone size, as once, few, many or a class for expanded clones.

few,.,TRBV24-1,TRBJ2-2,CATRSGELFF,TGTGCCACCAGATCCGGGGAGCTGTTTTTT
.,.,TRBV4-2,TRBJ1-5,CASSQAQGQPQHF,TGTGCCAGCAGCCAAGCTCAGGGCCAGCCCCAGCATTTT
.,.,TRBV19,TRBJ1-6,CASSIQDRSNSPLHF,TGTGCCAGTAGTATTCAGGACCGGTCAAATTCACCCCTCCACTTT
.,.,TRBV29-1,TRBJ2-7,CSVEDSTYEQYF,TGCAGCGTCGAAGACAGTACCTACGAGCAGTACTTC
.,.,TRBV5-1,TRBJ1-4,CASSLAGQTNEKLFF,TGCGCCAGCAGCTTGGCCGGGCAGACTAATGAAAAACTGTTTTTT
.,.,TRBV29-1,TRBJ2-7,CSVEAGDSYEQYF,TGCAGCGTTGAGGCAGGAGATTCCTACGAGCAGTACTTC
once,.,TRBV29-1,TRBJ2-2,CSGWDTDTGELFF,TGCAGCGGCTGGGACACTGACACCGGGGAGCTGTTTTTT
.,.,TRBV9,TRBJ1-1,CASSVVTEAFF,TGTGCCAGCAGCGTAGTAACTGAAGCTTTCTTT
.,TRBD1,TRBV3-1,TRBJ2-7,CASSPATGTGSIEQYF,TGTGCCAGCAGCCCCGCAACCGGGACAGGGTCTATCGAGCAGTACTTC
.,.,TRBV19,TRBJ1-1,CASSIRREMNTEAFF,TGTGCCAGTAGTATACGCCGGGAAATGAACACTGAAGCTTTCTTT
.,TRBD2,TRBV28,TRBJ2-1,CASSFVLAGNEQFF,TGTGCCAGCAGTTTTGTACTAGCGGGCAATGAGCAGTTCTTC
.,TRBD2,TRBV7-9,TRBJ2-1,CASSLAVAGEDEQFF,TGTGCCAGCAGCTTAGCTGTAGCGGGAGAGGATGAGCAGTTCTTC
.,.,TRBV7-8,TRBJ2-2,CASSSPDREDTGELFF,TGTGCCAGCAGCTCACCAGACAGGGAGGACACCGGGGAGCTGTTTTTT
.,.,TRBV9,TRBJ2-7,CASSGDVYSYEQYF,TGTGCCAGCAGCGGAGATGTGTATTCGTACGAGCAGTACTTC
.,.,TRBV9,TRBJ2-1,CASSVTTADYNEQFF,TGTGCCAGCAGCGTTACTACAGCCGATTACAATGAGCAGTTCTTC
.,.,TRBV4-1,TRBJ2-1,CASSQEWKNEQFF,TGCGCCAGCAGCCAAGAATGGAAAAATGAGCAGTTCTTC
.,TRBD1,TRBV6-1,TRBJ1-2,CASSKQGTIPTGGYTF,TGTGCCAGCAGTAAACAGGGGACCATTCCGACGGGTGGCTACACCTTC
.,.,TRBV5-6,TRBJ2-3,CASSLGLDGDTQYF,TGTGCCAGCAGCTTGGGACTAGATGGAGATACGCAGTATTTT
.,.,TRBV7-9,TRBJ1-2,CASSSGLGEGYTF,TGTGCCAGCAGCTCGGGACTGGGAGAGGGCTACACCTTC
.,.,TRBV28,TRBJ1-1,CASSSPQLNTEAFF,TGTGCCAGCAGTTCCCCACAGTTGAACACTGAAGCTTTCTTT
.,TRBD2,TRBV20-1,TRBJ2-1,CSARDNLAGGGEQFF,TGCAGTGCTAGAGATAACCTAGCGGGCGGGGGTGAGCAGTTCTTC
.,TRBD1,TRBV28,TRBJ2-2,CASRADRANTGELFF,TGTGCCAGCAGAGCGGACAGGGCGAACACCGGGGAGCTGTTTTTT
.,TRBD1,TRBV27,TRBJ1-1,CASSLSPQGGNTEAFF,TGTGCCAGCAGTTTATCCCCACAGGGGGGGAACACTGAAGCTTTCTTT
.,.,TRBV9,TRBJ2-2,CASSVASSTGELFF,TGTGCCAGCAGCGTAGCTAGTAGCACCGGGGAGCTGTTTTTT
.,.,TRBV20-1,TRBJ2-4,CSARNWDKNIQYF,TGCAGTGCTAGAAACTGGGACAAAAACATTCAGTACTTC
.,.,TRBV12-2,TRBJ1-1,CASRLEERRNTEAFF,TGTGCAAGTCGCTTAGAGGAGAGGAGAAACACTGAAGCTTTCTTT
.,.,TRBV7-9,TRBJ1-2,CASSFHTNYGYTF,TGTGCCAGCAGCTTTCATACTAACTATGGCTACACCTTC
.,.,TRBV6-1,TRBJ2-5,CASGQRDRLFQETQYF,TGTGCCAGCGGACAGCGGGACCGGCTGTTCCAAGAGACCCAGTACTTC
few,.,TRBV9,TRBJ2-1,CASSVSGTSYNEQFF,TGTGCCAGCAGCGTTAGCGGTACCTCCTACAATGAGCAGTTCTTC
.,TRBD1,TRBV19,TRBJ1-1,CASKSLRTGNTEAFF,TGTGCCAGTAAGTCATTAAGGACAGGGAACACTGAAGCTTTCTTT
.,.,TRBV13,TRBJ2-1,CASSSRALAKNEQFF,TGTGCCAGCAGCTCAAGGGCTTTAGCGAAGAATGAGCAGTTCTTC
few,TRBD1,TRBV4-1,TRBJ2-5,CASSAGQGQETQYF,TGCGCCAGCAGCGCGGGACAGGGCCAAGAGACCCAGTACTTC
.,.,TRBV6-2/TRBV6-3,TRBJ2-7,CASTQGYEQYF,TGTGCCAGCACCCAGGGGTACGAGCAGTACTTC
.,.,TRBV30,TRBJ2-3,CAWSVGPDTQYF,TGTGCCTGGAGTGTGGGTCCTGATACGCAGTATTTT
.,.,TRBV12-3/TRBV12-4,TRBJ2-7,CASSRLGSYEQYF,TGTGCCAGCAGTCGTCTTGGATCCTACGAGCAGTACTTC
.,TRBD2,TRBV11-2,TRBJ2-1,CASSLDQVGQRGTDNEQFF,TGTGCCAGCAGCTTAGATCAAGTAGGTCAGCGGGGCACAGACAATGAGCAGTTCTTC
.,.,TRBV10-3,TRBJ2-7,CAIMDRSYEQYF,TGTGCCATCATGGATCGGTCCTACGAGCAGTACTTC
.,.,TRBV4-2,TRBJ1-1,CASSQDPGVAEAFF,TGTGCCAGCAGCCAAGACCCAGGGGTTGCTGAAGCTTTCTTT
.,.,TRBV30,TRBJ1-1,CAWSPQNTEAFF,TGTGCCTGGAGTCCTCAGAACACTGAAGCTTTCTTT
.,TRBD2,TRBV28,TRBJ2-1,CASSVTSVEQFF,TGTGCCAGCAGTGTGACTAGCGTTGAGCAGTTCTTC
.,.,TRBV28,TRBJ2-7,CASEDSGFPEQYF,TGTGCCAGCGAGGACAGCGGATTTCCCGAGCAGTACTTC
.,.,TRBV6-4,TRBJ1-1,CASGGTEAFF,TGTGCCAGTGGAGGTACTGAAGCTTTCTTT